These 11 T cell receptor beta chains were all obtained from the same sample, sequenced in a study of OX40 agonist ivuxolimab in advanced cancers. Libraries were constructed by the immunoSEQ multiplex PCR assay. What TCRdb holds here is the immuneACCESS table cut down to in-frame rearrangements. Part of the clones is not present; checked against another copy, under half of the missing clones reflect an unresolved V gene, and the others are unexplained. Recorded for this sample are fewer than 85,000 clones; approximately 80% of them occurred a single time. The ten largest clones represent roughly 0.5% of the sample. Sequenced here: CD4+ or CD8+ T cells sorted from blood, sampled in a trial of the OX40 agonist ivuxolimab. Receptor source: an adult with an advanced solid tumor such as melanoma, head and neck, liver or kidney cancer.

CDR3 DNA sequence: TGTGCCAGCCTACATACAGGGTACCCTAACTATGGCTACACCTTC. Its translation is CASLHTGYPNYGYTF. The gene calls are TRBV6-5 and TRBJ1-2, with TRBD1 as a possible D gene (6 bases). Germline CDR1 is MNHEY and CDR2 is SVGAGI. V shed 8 bases and J shed 0 bases, with 16 bases lying between them. The CDR3 extends over 15 amino acids.

The V and J genes are TRBV6-5 and TRBJ2-1; D tentatively fits TRBD1 or TRBD2 (5 bases each). Per germline, CDR1 MNHEY and CDR2 SVGAGI. Trimming stripped 6 bases from V and 0 bases from J, with 12 bases between. The CDR3 length is 15 residues. The CDR3 region has the DNA TGTGCCAGCAGCGGGGCAGCTCACTCCTACAATGAGCAGTTCTTC. The encoded protein is CASSGAAHSYNEQFF.

The chain has TRBV27 and TRBJ1-5, with 8 bases aligning to TRBD1. Trimming took 0 bases from V and 6 from J; bases not matched to a gene: 10. CDR1 is MNHEY, CDR2 SMNVEV, per germline (reference sequence). This CDR3 is 17 amino acids long. The CDR3 nucleotides read TGTGCCAGCAGTTTATCCTATCGACAGGGGTTTGTTCAGCCCCAGCATTTT. This gives the protein CASSLSYRQGFVQPQHF.

This chain joins TRBV11-2 and TRBJ2-2, with TRBD1 as a possible D gene (6 bases). Germline V gives CDR1 SGHAT, CDR2 FQNNGV. CDR3 length equals 14 residues. The V end was cut by 6 bases, the J end by 5 bases, with 13 bases between. CDR3 bases: TGTGCCAGCAGAAGGCCAGGGGTAACCGGGGAGCTGTTTTTT. The encoded protein is CASRRPGVTGELFF.

The genes are TRBV19 and TRBJ2-5, with TRBD1 matching over 12 bases. Losses at the gene ends were 3 bases for V and 5 bases for J; bases not matched to a gene: 1. The CDR3 is made up of 14 amino acids. Looked up from germline, CDR1 is LNHDA and CDR2 is SQIVND (reference sequence). The CDR3 DNA follows: TGTGCCAGTAGTATGGGGACAGGGGGCGAGACCCAGTACTTC. This translates into CASSMGTGGETQYF.

The chain recombines TRBV19 with TRBJ2-7, with a tentative D call TRBD2 (6 bases). The V gene lost 9 bases and the J gene lost 2 bases, with 17 bases spanning the gap. Per the germline V gene, CDR1 is LNHDA and CDR2 is SQIVND (reference sequence). The CDR3 totals 14 residues. CDR3 protein: CASSSKGRTYEQYF. The CDR3 nucleotides read TGTGCCAGCTCTTCCAAGGGGAGGACCTACGAGCAGTACTTC.

The chain is built from TRBV5-4 and TRBJ1-4, with 11 bases fitting TRBD1. With 4 bases clipped from V and 5 bases from J, the junction kept 4 bases outside the gene matches. Germline-derived CDR1 and CDR2 are SGHNT and YYREEE (reference sequence). The CDR3 is 15 amino acids. CDR3 region: CASSQGQGGNEKLFF. Written as DNA, the CDR3 is TGTGCCAGCAGCCAGGGACAGGGGGGGAATGAAAAACTGTTTTTT.

The V call is TRBV27, the J call TRBJ1-6; D is possibly TRBD1 (6 bases). The germline V gene encodes CDR1 MNHEY and CDR2 SMNVEV (reference sequence). This CDR3 is 17 amino acids long. V gave up 3 bases and J gave up 9 bases, with 21 bases separating them. CDR3 loop: CASSLTPPGGPGSPLHF. The CDR3 coding sequence is TGTGCCAGCAGTTTGACTCCCCCCGGGGGGCCGGGTTCACCCCTCCACTTT.

The chain joins TRBV5-1 to TRBJ1-1; TRBD1 might be the D (5 bases). This CDR3 comprises 13 residues. Per germline, CDR1 SGHRS and CDR2 YFSETQ. The V gene lost 5 bases and the J gene lost 3 bases, with 11 bases spanning the gap. Here the CDR3 DNA reads TGCGCCAGCAGAGTTTGGGGGGACACTGAAGCTTTCTTT. It encodes CASRVWGDTEAFF.

The chain is built from TRBV28 and TRBJ1-5; D perhaps matches TRBD1 (5 bases). Germline lookup yields CDR1 MDHEN and CDR2 SYDVKM. CDR3 size: 15 residues. V lost 4 bases, J lost 6 bases, and 16 bases lay in between. CDR3 coding DNA: TGTGCCAGCAGTTCGGGACGGCTTCGGAGTCAGCCCCAGCATTTT. It codes for CASSSGRLRSQPQHF. The complete variable domain, with remaining parts taken from reference TRBV28 and TRBJ1-5, reads DVKVTQSSRYLVKRTGEKVFLECVQDMDHENMFWYRQDPGLGLRLIYFSYDVKMKEKGDIPEGYSVSREKKERFSLILESASTNQTSMYLCASSSGRLRSQPQHFGDGTRLSIL.

The chain couples TRBV28 to TRBJ2-3; a weak D match, TRBD2 (6 bases). V shed 5 bases and J shed 12 bases, with 15 bases lying between them. The CDR3 loop spans 12 amino acids. Germline assignment: CDR1 MDHEN and CDR2 SYDVKM. The CDR3 spells CASSQGGYKQYF. Written as DNA, the CDR3 is TGTGCCAGCAGTCAGGGAGGTTATAAACAGTATTTT.